These T cell receptor beta chains were read from a single sample in a study of blood T cell repertoires in COVID-19. Only in-frame clones appear in the TCRdb table, and some are missing; sequencing was by immunoSEQ multiplex PCR. This table has 450,000 to 500,000 clones, approximately 83% appearing once. Material: peripheral blood. These receptors were collected from a human donor in a cohort sampled during active COVID-19. Each CDR3 is given with its conserved first and last residue.

V	J	CDR3
TRBV30	TRBJ2-2	CAGNEEGVGELFF
TRBV7-2	TRBJ2-1	CASSTKTSDHNEQFF
TRBV13	TRBJ2-7	CASSSLSLLAGGPPNRGEQYF
TRBV4-3	TRBJ2-1	CASSQDARLAGGLVPDEQFF
TRBV5-8	TRBJ2-7	CASSPKRMGEQYF
TRBV7-8	TRBJ1-3	CASSGTRGSGNTIYF
TRBV7-9	TRBJ1-2	CASRSNRGEEYGYTF
TRBV5-5	TRBJ2-7	CASSFGREDSEQYF
TRBV19	TRBJ2-3	CASCSRDPRTDTQYF
TRBV24-1	TRBJ1-1	CATSDPTQGSGTEAFF
TRBV7-3	TRBJ2-1	CASSSQVMREQFF
TRBV30	TRBJ1-3	CAWSLQGRDTIYF
TRBV7-3	TRBJ2-1	CASSLAGVYEQFF
TRBV27	TRBJ2-1	CASSDLAGRNEQFF
TRBV2	TRBJ2-1	CASSERRLAGDNEQFF
TRBV2	TRBJ1-3	CASSGRELPGGRNTIYF
TRBV2	TRBJ1-5	CASSSTQGYQPQHF
TRBV28	TRBJ1-5	CASSSTGGRGGNQPQHF
TRBV7-9	TRBJ1-2	CASSNDGSVVNYGYTF
TRBV7-3	TRBJ1-6	CASSEQVGVSPLHF
TRBV7-2	TRBJ2-3	CASSTVTSGTDTQYF
TRBV28	TRBJ2-5	CASNNLQETQYF
TRBV7-3	TRBJ2-1	CASSLGPYNEQFF
TRBV28	TRBJ1-2	CASSRLTGGSPYGYTF
TRBV18	TRBJ2-7	CASSPTLGAYEQYF
TRBV5-5	TRBJ1-3	CASSLSDRASGNTIYF
TRBV2	TRBJ1-4	CASKGAGEKLFF
TRBV19	TRBJ2-7	CASSQSGGAGEQYF
TRBV24-1	TRBJ2-1	CATSDFAEEQFF
TRBV29-1	TRBJ1-3	CSVAEATRNTIYF
TRBV5-4	TRBJ1-1	CASRGQGSNTEAFF
TRBV6-1	TRBJ2-1	CASSDLGQTSYNEQFF
TRBV2	TRBJ2-1	CASSDSGYNEQFF
TRBV7-9	TRBJ2-7	CASSQTRDRAYEQYF
TRBV30	TRBJ1-2	CACRDRGRDGYTF
TRBV11-1	TRBJ1-2	CASSTGTGEYGYTF
TRBV7-6	TRBJ1-6	CASSPAGGGSPLHF
TRBV28	TRBJ2-7	CASRPLREVEDEQYF
TRBV19	TRBJ1-2	CASSVQGNYGYTF
TRBV2	TRBJ1-5	CASGTFKGVVGLNQPQHF
TRBV5-8	TRBJ1-1	CASSLRPGTEAFF
TRBV7-3	TRBJ1-2	CASSPGQGGTYGYTF
TRBV5-6	TRBJ1-5	CASSNGAGLNQPQHF
TRBV7-3	TRBJ2-1	CASRLDSGRDEQFF
TRBV6-1	TRBJ1-2	CASSDIGDGYTF